The following is a T cell receptor (beta chain) sequence with its context. Sequencing used immunoSEQ multiplex PCR; TCRdb keeps in-frame clones, though not all of them. The data show 150,000 to 250,000 clones, around 90% seen once. This record comes from a study of blood T cell repertoires in COVID-19. Study overall: Sources were T cells, B-cell-depleted T cells, or PBMCs; the material itself was cDNA or gDNA.

Trimming shortened V by 5 bases and J by 7 bases, and 17 bases separated the two germline ends. Germline lookup yields CDR1 SGHVS and CDR2 FQNEAQ. This CDR3 is built from 14 residues. The gene calls are TRBV7-8 and TRBJ1-2; possibly TRBD1 for D (5 bases). This TCR was recovered from a woman aged 25 to 45 who had recovered from COVID-19. Sequencing input: PBMCs or T cells enriched from blood (not recorded which). Here the CDR3 reads CASSGDSTPSGYTF. DNA for the CDR3: TGTGCCAGCAGCGGTGACAGCACCCCCTCTGGCTACACCTTC.